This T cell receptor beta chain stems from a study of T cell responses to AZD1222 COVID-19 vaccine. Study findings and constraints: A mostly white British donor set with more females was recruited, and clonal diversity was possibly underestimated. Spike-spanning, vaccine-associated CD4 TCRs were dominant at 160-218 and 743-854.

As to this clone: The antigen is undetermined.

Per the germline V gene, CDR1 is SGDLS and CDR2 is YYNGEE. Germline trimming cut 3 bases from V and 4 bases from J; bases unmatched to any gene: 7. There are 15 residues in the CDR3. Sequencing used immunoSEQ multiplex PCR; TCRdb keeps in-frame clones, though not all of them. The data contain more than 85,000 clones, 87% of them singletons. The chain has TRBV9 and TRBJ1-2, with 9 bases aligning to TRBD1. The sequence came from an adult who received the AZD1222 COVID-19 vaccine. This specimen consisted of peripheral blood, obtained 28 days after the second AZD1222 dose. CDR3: CASSGRQGGSYGYTF. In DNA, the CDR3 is TGTGCCAGCAGCGGACGACAGGGGGGGAGCTATGGCTACACCTTC.